This TCR beta chain was recorded in a study of spatial heterogeneity in lung cancer. The CDR3 is made up of 20 amino acids. The V and J ends lost 4 bases and 2 bases, in that order; junction bases with no gene match: 13. Germline V lookup: CDR1 LGHDT, CDR2 YNNKEL (reference sequence). Stated time point: sample taken at primary tumor resection. Whole RNA from tumor, nontumor lung or frozen PBMC was sequenced unsorted. One entry per CDR3 protein, called by TCRdb with MiXCR from the 5' RACE reads. The sample consists of about 85,000 distinct CDR3 sequences, approximately 21% of them appearing once. This clonotype was observed a few times.

The receptor was derived from a male donor with early-stage non-small cell lung cancer. Specimen: PBMCs, collected at surgery. V gene TRBV3-1 combines with J gene TRBJ2-1, with 14 bases that match TRBD2. CDR3 loop: CASSLSGLAGGADPYNEQFF. The DNA for the CDR3 is TGTGCCAGCAGCCTAAGTGGACTAGCGGGAGGTGCGGACCCCTACAATGAGCAGTTCTTC.